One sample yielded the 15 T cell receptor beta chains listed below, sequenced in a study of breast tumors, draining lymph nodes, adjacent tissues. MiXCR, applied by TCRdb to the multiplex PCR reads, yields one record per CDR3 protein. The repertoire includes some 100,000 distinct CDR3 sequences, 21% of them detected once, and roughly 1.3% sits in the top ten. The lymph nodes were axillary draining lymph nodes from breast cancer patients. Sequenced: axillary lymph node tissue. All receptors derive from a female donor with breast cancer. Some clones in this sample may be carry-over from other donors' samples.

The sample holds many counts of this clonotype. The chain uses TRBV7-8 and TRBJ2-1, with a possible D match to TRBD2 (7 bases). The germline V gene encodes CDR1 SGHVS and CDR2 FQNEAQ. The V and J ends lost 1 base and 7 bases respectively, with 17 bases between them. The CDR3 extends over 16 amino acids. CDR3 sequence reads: CASSLVGGGRLNEQFF. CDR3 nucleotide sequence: TGTGCCAGCAGCTTAGTGGGGGGGGGCCGTCTAAATGAGCAGTTCTTC.

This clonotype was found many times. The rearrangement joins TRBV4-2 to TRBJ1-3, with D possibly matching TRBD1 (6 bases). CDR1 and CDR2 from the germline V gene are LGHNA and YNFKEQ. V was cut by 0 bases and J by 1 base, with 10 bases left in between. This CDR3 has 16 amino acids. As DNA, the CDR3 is TGTGCCAGCAGCCAAGATCCCCAGGGGTCTGGAAACACCATATATTTT. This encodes CASSQDPQGSGNTIYF.

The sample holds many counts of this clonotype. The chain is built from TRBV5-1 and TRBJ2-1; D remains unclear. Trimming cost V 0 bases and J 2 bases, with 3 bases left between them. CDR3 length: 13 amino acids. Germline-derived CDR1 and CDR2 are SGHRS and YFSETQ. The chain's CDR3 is CASSLDAYNEQFF. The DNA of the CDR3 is TGCGCCAGCAGCTTGGACGCCTACAATGAGCAGTTCTTC.

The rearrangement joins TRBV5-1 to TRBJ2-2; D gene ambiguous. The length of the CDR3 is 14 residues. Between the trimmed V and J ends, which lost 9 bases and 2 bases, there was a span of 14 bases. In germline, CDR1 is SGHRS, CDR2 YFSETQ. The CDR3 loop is CANGVQPNTGELFF. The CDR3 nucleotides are TGCGCCAACGGAGTTCAGCCAAACACCGGGGAGCTGTTTTTT. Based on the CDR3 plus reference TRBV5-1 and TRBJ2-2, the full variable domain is KAGVTQTPRYLIKTRGQQVTLSCSPISGHRSVSWYQQTPGQGLQFLFEYFSETQRNKGNFPGRFSGRQFSNSRSEMNVSTLELGDSALYLCANGVQPNTGELFFGEGSRLTVL.

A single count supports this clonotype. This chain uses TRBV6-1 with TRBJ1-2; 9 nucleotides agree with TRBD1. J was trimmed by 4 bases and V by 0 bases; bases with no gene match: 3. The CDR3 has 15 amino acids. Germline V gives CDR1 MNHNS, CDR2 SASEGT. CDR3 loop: CASSEAGTGLYGYTF. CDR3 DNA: TGTGCCAGCAGTGAAGCCGGGACAGGGCTCTATGGCTACACCTTC.

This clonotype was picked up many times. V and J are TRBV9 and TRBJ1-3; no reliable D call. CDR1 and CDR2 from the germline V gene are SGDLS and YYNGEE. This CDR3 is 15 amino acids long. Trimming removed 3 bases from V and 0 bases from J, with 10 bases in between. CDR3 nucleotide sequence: TGTGCCAGCAGCGCCCAGGTTAGCTCTGGAAACACCATATATTTT. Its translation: CASSAQVSSGNTIYF.

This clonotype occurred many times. The CDR3 spells CASSVGLDYGYTF. The CDR3 region has the DNA TGTGCCAGCAGCGTAGGTTTGGACTATGGCTACACCTTC. The chain recombines TRBV9 with TRBJ1-2; D ambiguous. V shed 0 bases and J shed 3 bases, with 6 bases lying between them. Germline loops: CDR1 SGDLS, CDR2 YYNGEE. The CDR3 runs 13 residues.

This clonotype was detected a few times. CDR3: CASKRLGNNEQFF. CDR3 sequence (DNA): TGTGCCAGCAAGCGATTAGGTAACAATGAGCAGTTCTTC. This sequence joins TRBV27 and TRBJ2-1; D call uncertain. There are 13 residues in the CDR3. CDR1 is MNHEY, CDR2 SMNVEV, per germline (reference sequence). The V end was cut by 7 bases, the J end by 5 bases, with 12 bases between.

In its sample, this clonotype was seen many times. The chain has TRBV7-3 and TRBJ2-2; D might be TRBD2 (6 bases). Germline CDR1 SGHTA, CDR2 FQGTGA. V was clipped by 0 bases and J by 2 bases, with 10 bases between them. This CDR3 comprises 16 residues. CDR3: CASSLTGTVNTGELFF. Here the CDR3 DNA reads TGTGCCAGCAGCTTAACGGGGACTGTTAACACCGGGGAGCTGTTTTTT. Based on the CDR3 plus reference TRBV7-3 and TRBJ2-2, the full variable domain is GAGVSQTPSNKVTEKGKYVELRCDPISGHTALYWYRQSLGQGPEFLIYFQGTGAADDSGLPNDRFFAVRPEGSVSTLKIQRTERGDSAVYLCASSLTGTVNTGELFFGEGSRLTVL.

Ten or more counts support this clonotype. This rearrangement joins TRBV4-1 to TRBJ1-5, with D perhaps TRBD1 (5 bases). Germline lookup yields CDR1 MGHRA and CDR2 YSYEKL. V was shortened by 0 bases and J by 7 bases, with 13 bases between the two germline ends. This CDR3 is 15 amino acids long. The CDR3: CASSQEGASGQPQHF. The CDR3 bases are TGCGCCAGCAGCCAAGAAGGGGCGTCAGGGCAGCCCCAGCATTTT.

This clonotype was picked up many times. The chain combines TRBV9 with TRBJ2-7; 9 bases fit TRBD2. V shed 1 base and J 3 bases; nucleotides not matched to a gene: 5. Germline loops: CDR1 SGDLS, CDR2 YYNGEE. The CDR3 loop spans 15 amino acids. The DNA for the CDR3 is TGTGCCAGCAGCGTAAAAGAGCGGGGGGTCTACGAGCAGTACTTC. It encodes CASSVKERGVYEQYF.

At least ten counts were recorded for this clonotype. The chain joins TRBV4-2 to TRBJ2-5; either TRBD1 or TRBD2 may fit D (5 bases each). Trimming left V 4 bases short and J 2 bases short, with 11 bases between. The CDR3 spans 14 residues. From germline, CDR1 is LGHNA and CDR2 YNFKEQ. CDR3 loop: CASSPLGEQETQYF. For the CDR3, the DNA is TGTGCCAGCAGCCCCTTGGGGGAGCAAGAGACCCAGTACTTC.

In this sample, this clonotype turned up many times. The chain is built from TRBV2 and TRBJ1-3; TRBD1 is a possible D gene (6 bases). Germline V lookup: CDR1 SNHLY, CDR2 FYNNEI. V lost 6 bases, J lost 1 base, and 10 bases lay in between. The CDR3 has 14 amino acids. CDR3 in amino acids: CASRRQGSGNTIYF. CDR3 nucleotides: TGTGCCAGCAGGAGGCAGGGGTCTGGAAACACCATATATTTT.

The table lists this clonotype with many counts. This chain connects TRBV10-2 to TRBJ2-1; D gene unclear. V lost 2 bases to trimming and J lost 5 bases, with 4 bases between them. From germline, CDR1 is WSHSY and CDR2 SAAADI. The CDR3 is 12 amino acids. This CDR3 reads CASSEGNNEQFF. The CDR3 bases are TGCGCCAGCAGTGAGGGAAACAATGAGCAGTTCTTC.

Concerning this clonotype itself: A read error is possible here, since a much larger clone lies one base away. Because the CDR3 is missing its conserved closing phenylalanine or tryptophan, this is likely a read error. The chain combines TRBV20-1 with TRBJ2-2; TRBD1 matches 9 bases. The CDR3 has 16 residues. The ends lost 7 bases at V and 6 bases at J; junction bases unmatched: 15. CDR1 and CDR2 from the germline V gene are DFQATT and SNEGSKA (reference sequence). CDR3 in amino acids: CSVPPGQGFLSGELFV. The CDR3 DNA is TGCAGTGTTCCTCCGGGACAGGGATTTCTCTCCGGGGAGCTGTTTGTT.